These T cell receptor beta chains were read from a single sample in a study of OX40 agonist ivuxolimab in advanced cancers. Repertoires were generated with immunoSEQ multiplex PCR, while TCRdb's copy carries only in-frame clones and drops some. The sample consists of over 60,000 clones, 82% of them appearing once. The sample was CD4+ or CD8+ T cells sorted from blood, taken in a trial of the OX40 agonist ivuxolimab. Source of these receptors: an adult with an advanced solid tumor such as melanoma, head and neck, liver or kidney cancer. Each CDR3 is given without its conserved first and last residue. Each record gives: J gene, clone size, V gene, CDR3 protein. Expanded clones are given a class, and other clones once, few, many or no size at all.

>TRBJ2-7|few|TRBV29-1
SVGRAPGEQY
>TRBJ2-3|NA|TRBV2
ASSDRGHTQY
>TRBJ1-2|NA|TRBV7-8
ASSPRTGLYGYT
>TRBJ2-5|NA|TRBV28
ASSPPRETQY
>TRBJ1-5|NA|TRBV27
ASRLQGLGDQPQH
>TRBJ1-1|NA|TRBV14
ASSQVEGALHTEAF
>TRBJ2-7|NA|TRBV30
AWRRVITGVRYEQY
>TRBJ2-5|NA|TRBV5-6
ASSPQGGTSGGTETQY
>TRBJ1-2|NA|TRBV2
ASSRDSYSGGYT
>TRBJ2-7|many|TRBV6-5
ASSTSYEQY
>TRBJ2-3|NA|TRBV14
ASSLKDRVTDTQY
>TRBJ1-2|once|TRBV30
AWSVRRGYT
>TRBJ1-1|NA|TRBV28
ASSRGDSKNTEAF
>TRBJ2-5|few|TRBV10-1
ASSAGGGETQY
>TRBJ2-3|NA|TRBV19
ASSSGTASTDTQY
>TRBJ2-2|NA|TRBV7-6
ASSLDTGGFTGELF
>TRBJ2-1|NA|TRBV7-9
ASSLGIGVGEQF
>TRBJ2-4|NA|TRBV5-4
ASRIDPAGSNIQY
>TRBJ2-2|NA|TRBV10-2
ASSPGQGRSGELF
>TRBJ2-1|NA|TRBV4-3
ASSQGAVTYNEQF
>TRBJ2-7|NA|TRBV6-6
ASRPLGGLTYEQY
>TRBJ2-5|NA|TRBV5-1
ASSLGTEETQY
>TRBJ2-1|NA|TRBV7-2
ASSSRGSLSYNEQF
>TRBJ2-5|NA|TRBV2
ASSGGQFQETQY
>NA|NA|TRBV2
ASSQGFGYEQY
>TRBJ2-3|NA|TRBV18
ASSPDRDSTDTQY
>TRBJ1-1|NA|TRBV19
ASSQGALEPNTEAF
>TRBJ1-1|NA|TRBV7-2
ASSLDTMNTEAF
>TRBJ1-2|NA|TRBV2
ASSEALRTGAGYT
>TRBJ2-2|NA|TRBV5-1
ASKLAGNTGELF
>TRBJ1-2|once|TRBV5-1
ASSYRTGVDGYT
>TRBJ2-3|NA|TRBV14
ASSQAPGLAGGSTDTQY
>TRBJ2-7|NA|TRBV7-9
ASSLVGQGANEQY
>TRBJ1-2|few|TRBV2
ASRMGDGTVYGYT
>TRBJ1-2|NA|TRBV7-8
ASSLPGQGASAGYT
>TRBJ2-1|NA|TRBV5-6
ASSPLLAGPYNEQF
>TRBJ2-5|NA|TRBV2
ASSARVEETQY
>TRBJ2-2|NA|TRBV2
ASSEARIDLTGELF
>TRBJ2-1|NA|TRBV9
ASSPMDGFNEQF
>TRBJ1-1|NA|TRBV5-6
ASSVARGRKAEAF
>TRBJ2-3|NA|TRBV27
ASSLWRLAGGTDTQY